Below, 5 T cell receptor beta chains from the same sample are listed, as sequenced in a study of cytomegalovirus exposure and HLA in healthy donors. Primers for the PCR totalled 60 Vbeta and 13 Jbeta. Only in-frame clones appear in the TCRdb table, and some are missing; sequencing was by immunoSEQ multiplex PCR. The sample shows some 190,000 clones, around nine tenths of them seen only once. The sample consisted of PBMCs. The receptor set was obtained from a woman younger than 35 in good health and CMV-seronegative.

This rearrangement joins TRBV5-1 to TRBJ2-7; 10 nucleotides match TRBD1. V was clipped by 7 bases and J by 5 bases; unmatched bases: 12. CDR1 and CDR2 from the germline V gene are SGHRS and YFSETQ. The length of the CDR3 is 15 residues. CDR3 residues: CASGDGDRGSHEQYF. CDR3 sequence (DNA): TGCGCCAGCGGCGATGGGGACAGGGGAAGCCACGAGCAGTACTTC.

This clone was detected once. V gene TRBV19 combines with J gene TRBJ1-4, with D maybe TRBD1 (6 bases). Germline V gene lookup returns CDR1 LNHDA and CDR2 SQIVND (reference sequence). The CDR3 sequence is 15 residues long. The V gene lost 5 bases and the J gene lost 3 bases, with 13 bases spanning the gap. The chain's CDR3 is CASSARGGSNEKLFF. In DNA form, the CDR3 reads TGTGCCAGTAGTGCGAGGGGGGGATCTAATGAAAAACTGTTTTTT.

The rearrangement uses TRBV5-8 and TRBJ2-1; 8 positions agree with TRBD2. This CDR3 is built from 14 residues. Per germline, CDR1 SGHTS and CDR2 YDEGEE. Trimming took 2 bases from V and 8 from J; bases not matched to a gene: 6. The CDR3 DNA follows: TGTGCCAGCAGCTTTCGGACTAGCTTCCATGAGCAGTTCTTC. It encodes CASSFRTSFHEQFF.

This clone was picked up one time. The chain is built from TRBV7-2 and TRBJ2-3, with a possible D match to TRBD2 (6 bases). Trimming pared 6 bases from V and 11 bases from J, leaving 15 bases between. CDR1 is SGHTA and CDR2 is FQGNSA in the germline V gene. The CDR3 covers 12 residues. The CDR3 DNA is TGTGCCAGCAGACCGACCCCCGGGGGGCAGTATTTT. The encoded protein is CASRPTPGGQYF.

The rearrangement joins TRBV6-1 to TRBJ1-2; D call uncertain. Deletions cut 6 bases from V and 0 bases from J, with 8 bases between. The CDR3 is 13 amino acids. CDR1 and CDR2 (germline): MNHNS, SASEGT. CDR3 loop: CASSEGPNYGYTF. CDR3 DNA sequence: TGTGCCAGCAGCGAGGGTCCTAACTATGGCTACACCTTC.